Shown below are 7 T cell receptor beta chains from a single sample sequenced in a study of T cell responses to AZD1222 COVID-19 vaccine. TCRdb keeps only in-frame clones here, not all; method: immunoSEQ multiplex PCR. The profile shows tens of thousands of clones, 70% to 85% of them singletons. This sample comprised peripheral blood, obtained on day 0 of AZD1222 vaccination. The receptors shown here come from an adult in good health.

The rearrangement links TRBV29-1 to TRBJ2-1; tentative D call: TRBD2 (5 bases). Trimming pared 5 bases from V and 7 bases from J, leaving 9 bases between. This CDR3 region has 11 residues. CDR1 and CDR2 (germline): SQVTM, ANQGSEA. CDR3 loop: CSVLRGNEQFF. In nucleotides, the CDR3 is TGCAGCGTTCTTCGGGGAAATGAGCAGTTCTTC.

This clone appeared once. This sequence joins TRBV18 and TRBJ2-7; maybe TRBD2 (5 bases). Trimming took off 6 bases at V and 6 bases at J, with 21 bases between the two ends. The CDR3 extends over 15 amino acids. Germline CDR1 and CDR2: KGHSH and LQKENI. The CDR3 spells CASSSTRGGFVEQYF. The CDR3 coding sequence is TGTGCCAGCTCCTCCACTAGAGGCGGCTTCGTCGAGCAGTACTTC.

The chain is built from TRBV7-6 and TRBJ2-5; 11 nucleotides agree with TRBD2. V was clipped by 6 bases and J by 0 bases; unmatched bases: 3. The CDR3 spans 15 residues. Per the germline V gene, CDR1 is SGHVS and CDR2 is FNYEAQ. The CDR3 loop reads CASRPSGRHQETQYF. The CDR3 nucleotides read TGTGCCAGCAGACCTAGCGGGAGGCACCAAGAGACCCAGTACTTC.

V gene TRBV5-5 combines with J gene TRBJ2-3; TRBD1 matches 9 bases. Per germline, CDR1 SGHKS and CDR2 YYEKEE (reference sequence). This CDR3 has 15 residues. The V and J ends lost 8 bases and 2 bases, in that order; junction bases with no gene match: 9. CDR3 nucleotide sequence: TGTGCCAGTCTACAGGGGGCTTACGACACAGATACGCAGTATTTT. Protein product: CASLQGAYDTDTQYF.

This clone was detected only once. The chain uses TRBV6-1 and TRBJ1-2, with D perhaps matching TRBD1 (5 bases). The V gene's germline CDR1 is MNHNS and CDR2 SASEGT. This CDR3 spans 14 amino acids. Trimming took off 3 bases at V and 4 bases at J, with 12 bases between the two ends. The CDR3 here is CASSEPGAAYGYTF. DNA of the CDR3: TGTGCCAGCAGTGAGCCTGGGGCGGCCTATGGCTACACCTTC.

The CDR3 DNA follows: TGTGCCACCTTCGGGTTCTCTGGGGCCAACGTCCTGACTTTC. This translates into CATFGFSGANVLTF. The rearrangement joins TRBV28 to TRBJ2-6, with no clear D. The V end was cut by 10 bases, the J end by 0 bases, with 10 bases between. Germline V lookup: CDR1 MDHEN, CDR2 SYDVKM. The CDR3 is 14 amino acids. The full variable domain, its missing parts supplied by reference TRBV28 and TRBJ2-6, is DVKVTQSSRYLVKRTGEKVFLECVQDMDHENMFWYRQDPGLGLRLIYFSYDVKMKEKGDIPEGYSVSREKKERFSLILESASTNQTSMYLCATFGFSGANVLTFGAGSRLTVL.

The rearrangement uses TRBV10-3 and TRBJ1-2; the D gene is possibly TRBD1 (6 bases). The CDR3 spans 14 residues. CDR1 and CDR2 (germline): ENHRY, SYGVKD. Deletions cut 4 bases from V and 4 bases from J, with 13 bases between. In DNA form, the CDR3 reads TGTGCCATCAGTGCAGGGGAATTGACCTATGGCTACACCTTC. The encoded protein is CAISAGELTYGYTF.